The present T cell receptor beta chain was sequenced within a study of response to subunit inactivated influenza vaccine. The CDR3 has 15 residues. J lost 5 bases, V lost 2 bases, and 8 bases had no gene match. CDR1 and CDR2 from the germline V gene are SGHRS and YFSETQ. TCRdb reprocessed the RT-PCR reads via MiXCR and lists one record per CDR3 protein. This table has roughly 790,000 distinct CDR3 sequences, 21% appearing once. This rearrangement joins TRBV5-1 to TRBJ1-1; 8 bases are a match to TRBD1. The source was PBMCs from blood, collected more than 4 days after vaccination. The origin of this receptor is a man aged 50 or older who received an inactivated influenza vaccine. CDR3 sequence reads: CASSFRTGRETEAFF. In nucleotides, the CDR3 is TGCGCCAGCAGCTTCCGGACAGGGAGGGAGACTGAAGCTTTCTTT.